The 27 T cell receptor beta chains reported below all come from one sample, sequenced in a study of T cell responses to AZD1222 COVID-19 vaccine (dated by TCRdb to 2020 to 2022). Library construction relied on the immunoSEQ multiplex PCR assay. In its TCRdb copy, this immuneACCESS table keeps in-frame sequences only and misses some clones. Where compared with another copy, unresolved V genes explain less than half of these, and the others have no known cause. In this sample the table shows 100,000 to 150,000 clones, more than 80% of which occur a single time. The ten largest clones add up to approximately 4.4% of the sample. The intended sense of this specimen's time point label: about 28 days (+/-7) after the second vaccine dose. Sequenced here: peripheral blood, sampled 28 days after the second AZD1222 dose. These receptors originate from an adult who received the AZD1222 COVID-19 vaccine.

This chain links TRBV7-9 with TRBJ2-7; no clear D gene. The CDR3 loop spans 15 amino acids. Trimming shortened V by 0 bases and J by 7 bases, and 16 bases separated the two germline ends. Germline V lookup: CDR1 SEHNR, CDR2 FQNEAQ (reference sequence). CDR3 nucleotides: TGTGCCAGCAGCTTAGCGGGTTCGCTTACCCGAGAGCAGTACTTC. Its translation: CASSLAGSLTREQYF.

This clone was found once. The chain combines TRBV24-1 with TRBJ2-3; 9 bases are shared with TRBD2. Germline CDR1 is KGHDR and CDR2 is SFDVKD. Trimming at V came to 5 bases and at J to 2 bases, leaving 7 bases not matched to a gene. This CDR3 comprises 16 residues. CDR3 region: CATSGRGGGLTDTQYF. The CDR3, as DNA: TGTGCCACCAGTGGTCGCGGGGGGGGCCTCACAGATACGCAGTATTTT.

This clone occurred once. The J gene is TRBJ1-5, the V gene TRBV5-1; 8 nucleotides align to TRBD1. V dropped 5 bases and J dropped 6; count of bases not matched to a gene: 7. Per the germline V gene, CDR1 is SGHRS and CDR2 is YFSETQ. This CDR3 has 14 residues. This CDR3 reads CASSLWQGAQPQHF. The CDR3 DNA reads as TGCGCCAGCAGTTTGTGGCAGGGGGCTCAGCCCCAGCATTTT.

The chain carries TRBV5-6 and TRBJ1-6, with 9 bases aligning to TRBD1. The J segment lost 10 bases and the V segment lost 6 bases, leaving 11 bases of the junction unmatched. CDR3 length: 15 residues. CDR1 and CDR2 (germline): SGHDT, YYEEEE. As DNA, the CDR3 is TGTGCCAGCACCGGGCCCGGGACAGGGAACTCACCCCTCCACTTT. Its translation: CASTGPGTGNSPLHF.

The chain recombines TRBV28 with TRBJ2-2; perhaps D is TRBD1 or TRBD2 (5 bases each). V shed 6 bases and J shed 6 bases, with 14 bases lying between them. This CDR3 spans 14 amino acids. Germline assignment: CDR1 MDHEN and CDR2 SYDVKM. Here the CDR3 reads CASSLGEKAGELFF. The CDR3 coding sequence is TGTGCCAGCAGCTTAGGGGAGAAGGCCGGGGAGCTGTTTTTT.

V is TRBV4-1 and J is TRBJ2-1; the D gene is possibly TRBD2 (6 bases). The germline V and J ends were trimmed by 1 base and 0 bases, with 19 bases remaining between them. Germline CDR1 MGHRA, CDR2 YSYEKL. The CDR3 runs to 19 residues. The DNA for the CDR3 is TGCGCCAGCAGCCAAGCCCCCGGCCGGGGGAAGAGCTCCTACAATGAGCAGTTCTTC. It translates to CASSQAPGRGKSSYNEQFF.

The genes are TRBV3-1 (or the pseudogene TRBV3-2) and TRBJ2-2, with 7 bases that match TRBD1. The CDR3 is 15 residues long. J lost 5 bases, V lost 2 bases, and 5 bases had no gene match. Germline CDR1 reads LGHDT; CDR2 reads YNNKEL (reference sequence). Here the CDR3 DNA reads TGTGCCAGCAGCCAACCGGGACAGAGGACCGGGGAGCTGTTTTTT. Translation: CASSQPGQRTGELFF.

The V call is TRBV5-5, the J call TRBJ2-7; D uncertain. CDR1 and CDR2 (germline): SGHKS, YYEKEE (reference sequence). This CDR3 is 14 amino acids long. Trimming left V 2 bases short and J 5 bases short, with 14 bases between. CDR3 sequence reads: CASSFSLGFDEQYF. DNA for the CDR3: TGTGCCAGCAGCTTCAGTCTGGGTTTCGACGAGCAGTACTTC.

The V call is TRBV7-9, the J call TRBJ2-3; D possibly matches TRBD1 or TRBD2 (5 bases each). This CDR3 comprises 13 residues. CDR1 SEHNR and CDR2 FQNEAQ come from the germline V gene (reference sequence). This chain's CDR3 is CPRGGRVTDTQYF. The CDR3 DNA sequence: TGTCCTAGGGGCGGGCGGGTAACAGATACGCAGTATTTT.

The V call is TRBV28, the J call TRBJ1-1; no firm D call. Looked up from germline, CDR1 is MDHEN and CDR2 is SYDVKM. V was trimmed by 3 bases and J by 1 base, leaving 9 bases between them. The CDR3 is 14 residues long. The CDR3 loop reads CASSFHSGNTEAFF. The CDR3 DNA reads as TGTGCCAGCAGTTTCCACTCTGGGAACACTGAAGCTTTCTTT.

The gene calls are TRBV7-2 and TRBJ2-7; TRBD2 matches at 9 bases. Looked up from germline, CDR1 is SGHTA and CDR2 is FQGNSA. The CDR3 runs to 14 residues. V lost 5 bases to trimming and J lost 1 base; unmatched junction nucleotides: 3. For the CDR3, the DNA is TGTGCCAGCAGCCCCCTAGCGGGGTCCTACGAGCAGTACTTC. Translating it yields CASSPLAGSYEQYF.

The chain couples TRBV5-1 to TRBJ1-2, with D tentatively TRBD1 (5 bases). The CDR3 is 12 residues long. Trimming left V 6 bases short and J 6 bases short, with 12 bases between. Per germline, CDR1 SGHRS and CDR2 YFSETQ. In DNA, the CDR3 is TGCGCCAGCACCGCAAGGGACGATGGCTACACCTTC. Its protein product is CASTARDDGYTF. The entire variable domain, with the rest obtained from reference TRBV5-1 and TRBJ1-2, is as follows: KAGVTQTPRYLIKTRGQQVTLSCSPISGHRSVSWYQQTPGQGLQFLFEYFSETQRNKGNFPGRFSGRQFSNSRSEMNVSTLELGDSALYLCASTARDDGYTFGSGTRLTVV.

The chain recombines TRBV28 with TRBJ1-1; possibly TRBD1 for D (6 bases). Trimming removed 6 bases from V and 11 bases from J, with 16 bases in between. CDR1 MDHEN and CDR2 SYDVKM come from the germline V gene. CDR3 length: 12 residues. The CDR3, as DNA: TGTGCCAGCAGCCCTCCCGAGGGGGTGGCTTTCTTT. Its protein product is CASSPPEGVAFF. Looking up the rest from reference TRBV28 and TRBJ1-1 gives the full variable domain: DVKVTQSSRYLVKRTGEKVFLECVQDMDHENMFWYRQDPGLGLRLIYFSYDVKMKEKGDIPEGYSVSREKKERFSLILESASTNQTSMYLCASSPPEGVAFFGQGTRLTVV.

CDR3 residues: CAWSGTGTEETQYF. The CDR3 DNA is TGTGCCTGGAGTGGGACAGGGACTGAAGAGACCCAGTACTTC. The V gene is TRBV30, the J gene TRBJ2-5, with 8 bases identical to TRBD1. CDR3 size: 14 residues. The V segment lost 1 base and the J segment 3 bases; nucleotides outside the gene matches: 4. From germline, CDR1 is GTSNPN and CDR2 SVGIG (reference sequence).

The CDR3 coding sequence is TGTGCCAGCAGCTTTGACGGGACAGAAAATGGCTACACCTTC. It codes for CASSFDGTENGYTF. The chain is built from TRBV5-6 and TRBJ1-2; 7 bases map to TRBD1. Germline CDR1 reads SGHDT; CDR2 reads YYEEEE. This CDR3 spans 14 amino acids. V gave up 2 bases and J gave up 6 bases; unmatched junction bases: 7.

This chain uses TRBV4-1 with TRBJ2-7; D possibly matches TRBD1 or TRBD2 (6 bases each). This CDR3 contains 16 residues. Trimming stripped 3 bases from V and 1 base from J, with 16 bases between. Germline assignment: CDR1 MGHRA and CDR2 YSYEKL. CDR3 DNA: TGCGCCAGCAGCCAGATCGGGGGCATCGATTCCTACGAGCAGTACTTC. Protein product: CASSQIGGIDSYEQYF.

The rearrangement uses TRBV30 and TRBJ2-7; TRBD1 matches 8 bases. The CDR3 loop spans 12 amino acids. Germline V lookup: CDR1 GTSNPN, CDR2 SVGIG (reference sequence). After removal of 3 bases from V and 2 bases from J, the junction contained 0 bases not matched to a gene. The CDR3 sequence is CAWRTGAYEQYF. CDR3 nucleotides: TGTGCCTGGAGGACAGGGGCCTACGAGCAGTACTTC.

The chain recombines TRBV5-5 with TRBJ2-1; a weak D match, TRBD1 (5 bases). The CDR3 loop spans 13 amino acids. The V gene lost 1 base and the J gene lost 5 bases, with 7 bases spanning the gap. Germline CDR1 and CDR2: SGHKS and YYEKEE (reference sequence). CDR3 residues: CASSLNRNNEQFF. For the CDR3, the DNA is TGTGCCAGCAGCTTGAACAGGAACAATGAGCAGTTCTTC.

The chain has TRBV19 and TRBJ1-5, with D hard to call. The CDR3 contains 12 residues. V dropped 3 bases and J dropped 4 bases, with 4 bases sitting between them. CDR1 and CDR2 (germline): LNHDA, SQIVND (reference sequence). Here the CDR3 reads CASSIKNQPQHF. CDR3 DNA sequence: TGTGCCAGTAGTATTAAGAATCAGCCCCAGCATTTT.

The chain uses TRBV5-6 and TRBJ2-3; 9 nucleotides align to TRBD1. CDR3 size: 15 residues. Germline loops: CDR1 SGHDT, CDR2 YYEEEE. After removal of 4 bases from V and 2 bases from J, the junction contained 5 bases not matched to a gene. In DNA form, the CDR3 reads TGTGCCAGCAGCAGGGGGACAGGGATCACAGATACGCAGTATTTT. Translated: CASSRGTGITDTQYF. Full variable domain (rest looked up from reference TRBV5-6 and TRBJ2-3): DAGVTQSPTHLIKTRGQQVTLRCSPKSGHDTVSWYQQALGQGPQFIFQYYEEEERQRGNFPDRFSGHQFPNYSSELNVNALLLGDSALYLCASSRGTGITDTQYFGPGTRLTVL.

This clone turned up a few times. The V and J genes are TRBV9 and TRBJ1-5; no reliable D call. The CDR3 runs 15 residues. The germline gives CDR1 SGDLS, CDR2 YYNGEE. The germline V and J ends were trimmed by 0 bases and 4 bases, with 11 bases remaining between them. The CDR3 DNA follows: TGTGCCAGCAGCGTAGGGCTGGGCGGAAATCAGCCCCAGCATTTT. It translates to CASSVGLGGNQPQHF.

The chain's CDR3 is CASSFAGGPRETQYF. The CDR3 DNA sequence: TGTGCCAGCAGCTTCGCCGGGGGGCCTCGGGAGACCCAGTACTTC. This chain joins TRBV11-2 and TRBJ2-5, with D possibly TRBD2 on 7 matching bases. V was shortened by 3 bases and J by 5 bases, with 16 bases between the two germline ends. The germline gives CDR1 SGHAT, CDR2 FQNNGV. The CDR3 length is 15 residues.

The chain has TRBV30 and TRBJ2-3, with 10 positions matching TRBD2. The CDR3 totals 15 residues. Germline-derived CDR1 and CDR2 are GTSNPN and SVGIG (reference sequence). J was trimmed by 2 bases and V by 1 base; bases with no gene match: 3. The CDR3 DNA reads as TGTGCCTGGAGTGGGACTAGCGGAACCACAGATACGCAGTATTTT. Encoded protein: CAWSGTSGTTDTQYF.

The CDR3 DNA sequence: TGTGCCAGCAGCTCCGACAGGGGGCTCACTGAAAAACTGTTTTTT. This gives the protein CASSSDRGLTEKLFF. The rearrangement uses TRBV5-4 and TRBJ1-4; 10 bases are shared with TRBD1. This CDR3 is built from 15 residues. Per the germline V gene, CDR1 is SGHNT and CDR2 is YYREEE (reference sequence). V gave up 3 bases and J gave up 7 bases; unmatched junction bases: 6.

This clone has just one count. The genes are TRBV27 and TRBJ1-5; 10 positions match TRBD1. J was trimmed by 6 bases and V by 5 bases; bases with no gene match: 10. Per germline, CDR1 MNHEY and CDR2 SMNVEV (reference sequence). CDR3 size: 16 residues. The CDR3 sequence is CASSAIDRGRGQPQHF. The CDR3 coding sequence is TGTGCCAGCAGTGCAATCGACAGGGGGCGCGGTCAGCCCCAGCATTTT.

The chain recombines TRBV27 with TRBJ1-2, with 9 bases fitting TRBD1. J was trimmed by 0 bases and V by 4 bases; bases with no gene match: 12. The CDR3 loop spans 18 amino acids. The germline CDR1 and CDR2 sequences are MNHEY and SMNVEV (reference sequence). This chain's CDR3 is CASSYRDRVSLANYGYTF. CDR3 nucleotides: TGTGCCAGCAGTTACCGGGACAGGGTCTCCCTAGCTAACTATGGCTACACCTTC.

This clone was seen a few times. The CDR3 spells CASSVGQSPYEQYF. CDR3 coding DNA: TGTGCCAGCAGCGTAGGACAGTCCCCCTACGAGCAGTACTTC. The chain joins TRBV9 to TRBJ2-7; D is possibly TRBD1 (5 bases). The germline CDR1 and CDR2 sequences are SGDLS and YYNGEE. The CDR3 totals 14 residues. Between the trimmed V and J ends, which lost 0 bases and 2 bases, there was a span of 9 bases.